This entry concerns a single TCR beta chain. Its specificity is unknown. A junction end diverges from the germline sequence, so it may reflect a read error. This sample is drawn from a study of graft-versus-host responses after intestinal transplantation. Background on the study: Recipients had transplants, and these were multivisceral, liver-intestinal, or isolated intestinal. Following induction with anti-thymocyte globulin, all recipients were given tacrolimus and steroids for approximately three years. Regarding the study as a whole: Early after transplant, HvG clones declined as circulating GvH clones peaked.

This CDR3 spans 10 amino acids. Per germline, CDR1 SGHRS and CDR2 YFSETQ. Generated by immunoSEQ multiplex PCR, the TCRdb table keeps only in-frame clones and is missing some. In the table there are about 85,000 clones, approximately 89% of which are singletons. The sample in question was unstimulated CD8+ T cells sorted from spleen or lymph node cells, obtained before transplant. The V and J genes are TRBV5-1 and TRBJ2-3, with TRBD1 identical over 7 bases. The sequence was obtained from a human donor who was the organ donor for an intestinal transplant. CDR3 in amino acids: CASSGWDSPF. CDR3 in DNA: TGCGCCAGCAGCGGGTGGGACAGCCCATTT.